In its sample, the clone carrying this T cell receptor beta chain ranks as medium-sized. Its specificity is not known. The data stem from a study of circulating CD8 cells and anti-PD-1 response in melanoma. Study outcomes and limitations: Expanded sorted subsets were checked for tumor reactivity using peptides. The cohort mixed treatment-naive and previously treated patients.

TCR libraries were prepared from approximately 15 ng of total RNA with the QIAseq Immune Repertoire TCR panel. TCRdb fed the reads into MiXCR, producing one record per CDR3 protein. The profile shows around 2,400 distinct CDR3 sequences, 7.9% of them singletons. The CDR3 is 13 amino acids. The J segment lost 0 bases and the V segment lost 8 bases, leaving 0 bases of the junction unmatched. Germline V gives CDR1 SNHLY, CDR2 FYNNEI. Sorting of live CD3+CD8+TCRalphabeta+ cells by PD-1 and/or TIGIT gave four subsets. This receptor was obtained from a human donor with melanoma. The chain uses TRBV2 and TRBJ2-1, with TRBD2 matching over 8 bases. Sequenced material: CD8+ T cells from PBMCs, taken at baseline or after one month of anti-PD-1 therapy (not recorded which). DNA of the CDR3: TGTGCCAGCGGACTAGCCTCCTACAATGAGCAGTTCTTC. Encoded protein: CASGLASYNEQFF. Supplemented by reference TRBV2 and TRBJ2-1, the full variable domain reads EPEVTQTPSHQVTQMGQEVILRCVPISNHLYFYWYRQILGQKVEFLVSFYNNEISEKSEIFDDQFSVERPDGSNFTLKIRSTKLEDSAMYFCASGLASYNEQFFGPGTRLTVL.